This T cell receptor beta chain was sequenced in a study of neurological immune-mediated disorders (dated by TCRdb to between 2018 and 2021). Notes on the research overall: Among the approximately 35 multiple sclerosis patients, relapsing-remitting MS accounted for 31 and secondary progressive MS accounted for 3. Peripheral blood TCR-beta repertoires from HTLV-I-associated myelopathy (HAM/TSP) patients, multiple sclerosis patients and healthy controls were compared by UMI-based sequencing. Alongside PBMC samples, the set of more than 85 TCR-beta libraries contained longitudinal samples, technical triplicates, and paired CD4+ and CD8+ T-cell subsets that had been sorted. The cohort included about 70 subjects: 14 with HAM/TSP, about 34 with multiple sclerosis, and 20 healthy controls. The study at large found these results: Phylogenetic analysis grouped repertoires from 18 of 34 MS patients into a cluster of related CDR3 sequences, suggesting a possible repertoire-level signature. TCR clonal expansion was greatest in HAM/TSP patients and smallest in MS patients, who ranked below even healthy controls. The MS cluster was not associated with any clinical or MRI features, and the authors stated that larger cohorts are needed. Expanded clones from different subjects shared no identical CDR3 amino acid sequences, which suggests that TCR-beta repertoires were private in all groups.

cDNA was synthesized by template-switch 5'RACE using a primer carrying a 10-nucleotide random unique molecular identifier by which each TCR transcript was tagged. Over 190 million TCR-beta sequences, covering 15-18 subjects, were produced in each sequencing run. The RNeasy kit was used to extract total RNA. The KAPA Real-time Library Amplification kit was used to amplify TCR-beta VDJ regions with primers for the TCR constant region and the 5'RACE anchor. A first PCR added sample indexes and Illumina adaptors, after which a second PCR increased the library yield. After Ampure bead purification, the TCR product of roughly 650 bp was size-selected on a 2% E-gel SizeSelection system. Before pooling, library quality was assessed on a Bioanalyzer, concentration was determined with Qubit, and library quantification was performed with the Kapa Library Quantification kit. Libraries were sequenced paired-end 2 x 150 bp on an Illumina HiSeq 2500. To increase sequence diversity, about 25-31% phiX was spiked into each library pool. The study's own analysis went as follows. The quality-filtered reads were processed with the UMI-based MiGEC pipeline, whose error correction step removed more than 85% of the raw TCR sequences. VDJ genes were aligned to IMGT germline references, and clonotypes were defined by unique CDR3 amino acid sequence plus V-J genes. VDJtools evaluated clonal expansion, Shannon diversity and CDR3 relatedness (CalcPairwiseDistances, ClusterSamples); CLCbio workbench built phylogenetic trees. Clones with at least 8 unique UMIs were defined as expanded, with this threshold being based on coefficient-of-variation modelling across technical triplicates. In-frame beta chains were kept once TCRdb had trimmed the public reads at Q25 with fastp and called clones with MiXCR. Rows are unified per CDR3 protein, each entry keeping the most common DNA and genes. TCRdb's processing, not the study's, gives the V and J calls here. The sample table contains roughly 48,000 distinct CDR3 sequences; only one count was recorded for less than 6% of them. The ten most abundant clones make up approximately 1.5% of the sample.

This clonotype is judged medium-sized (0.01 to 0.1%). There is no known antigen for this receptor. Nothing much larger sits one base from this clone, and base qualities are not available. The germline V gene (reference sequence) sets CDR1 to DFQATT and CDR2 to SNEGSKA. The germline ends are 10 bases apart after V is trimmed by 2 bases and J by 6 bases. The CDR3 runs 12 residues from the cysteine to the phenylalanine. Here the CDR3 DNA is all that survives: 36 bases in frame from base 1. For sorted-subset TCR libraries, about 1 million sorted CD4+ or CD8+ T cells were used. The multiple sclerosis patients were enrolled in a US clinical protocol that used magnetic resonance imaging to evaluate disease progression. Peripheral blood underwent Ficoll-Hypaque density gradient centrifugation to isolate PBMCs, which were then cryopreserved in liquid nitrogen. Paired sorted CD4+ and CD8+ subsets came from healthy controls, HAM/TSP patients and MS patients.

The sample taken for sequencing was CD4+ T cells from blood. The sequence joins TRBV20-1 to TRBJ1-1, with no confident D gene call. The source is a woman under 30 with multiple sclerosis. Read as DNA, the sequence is TGCAGTGCTAGAATCCAGACTTCTGAAGCTTTCTTT. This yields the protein CSARIQTSEAFF.